This is a list of T cell receptor beta chains from one sample in a study of shared clonotypes between healthy human individuals. Sequencing was performed with immunoSEQ multiplex PCR; in TCRdb, only in-frame clones are kept and a portion is missing. The data hold around 700,000 clones, with around 72% observed a single time. What was sequenced was memory CD4+ T cells sorted from blood. Receptors were obtained from a woman aged 25 to 39 in good health. Each CDR3 is given with its conserved first and last residue. D genes are given only for firm matches. A row's size may be missing; if present it is once, few, many or a size class.

D gene,clone size,V gene,J gene,CDR3 protein,CDR3 DNA
TRBD1,few,TRBV18,TRBJ2-5,CASSPVTGGETQYF,TGTGCCAGCTCACCGGTGACAGGGGGAGAGACCCAGTACTTC
-,-,TRBV7-6,TRBJ2-1,CASSPNPEGYNEQFF,TGTGCCAGCAGCCCAAACCCCGAGGGTTACAATGAGCAGTTCTTC
TRBD2,-,TRBV27,TRBJ2-2,CASSLGGRTGELFF,TGTGCCAGCAGTTTGGGCGGGAGGACCGGGGAGCTGTTTTTT
-,-,TRBV6-1,TRBJ2-2,CASRGSGELFF,TGTGCCAGCAGGGGTTCCGGGGAGCTGTTTTTT
-,-,TRBV12-5,TRBJ2-1,CASGLGDHTGMRGNEQFF,TGTGCTAGTGGTTTGGGAGATCATACAGGGATGAGGGGCAATGAGCAGTTCTTC
-,-,TRBV19,TRBJ2-7,CASSQIAGPSEQYF,TGTGCCAGTAGCCAAATAGCAGGCCCCTCCGAGCAGTACTTC
TRBD2,-,TRBV6-6,TRBJ2-3,CASRPSGTRTDTQYF,TGTGCCAGCAGACCCAGCGGGACCCGCACAGATACGCAGTATTTT
-,-,TRBV2,TRBJ1-1,CASSEGGGWNTEAFF,TGTGCCAGCAGTGAAGGGGGGGGATGGAACACTGAAGCTTTCTTT
TRBD2,few,TRBV2,TRBJ2-2,CASKGSGGRRSGELFF,TGTGCCAGCAAGGGCTCAGGCGGGAGACGGAGCGGGGAGCTGTTTTTT
TRBD1,once,TRBV25-1,TRBJ2-7,CASSGDRISYEQYF,TGTGCCAGCAGTGGGGACAGGATCTCCTACGAGCAGTACTTC
-,-,TRBV30,TRBJ2-1,CAWSSQTSAHNEQFF,TGTGCCTGGAGTTCTCAGACCTCGGCGCATAATGAGCAGTTCTTC
-,few,TRBV5-1,TRBJ2-7,CASSLLGGGLSYEQYF,TGCGCCAGCAGCTTGCTTGGGGGAGGATTGTCCTACGAGCAGTACTTC
-,-,TRBV6-1,TRBJ1-1,CASSAGSGYTEAFF,TGTGCCAGCAGTGCAGGAAGTGGGTACACTGAAGCTTTCTTT
TRBD1,-,TRBV7-9,TRBJ2-3,CASSLGQGGTDTQYF,TGTGCCAGCAGCCTGGGACAGGGGGGCACAGATACGCAGTATTTT
-,-,TRBV13,TRBJ1-1,CASSLGGNLKTEAFF,TGTGCCAGCAGCTTAGGCGGCAACCTGAAGACTGAAGCTTTCTTT
TRBD1,once,TRBV28,TRBJ2-5,CASSPGGSETQYF,TGTGCCAGCAGTCCAGGGGGTTCAGAGACCCAGTACTTC
-,many,TRBV5-1,TRBJ2-7,CASSSGAGWRSYEQYF,TGCGCCAGCAGCTCGGGGGCGGGGTGGCGGTCCTACGAGCAGTACTTC
TRBD2,-,TRBV7-9,TRBJ2-1,CASSRGLAGYNEQFF,TGTGCCAGCAGCCGGGGACTAGCGGGGTACAATGAGCAGTTCTTC
-,-,TRBV15,TRBJ2-2,CATSPRDRGELFF,TGTGCCACCAGCCCCCGGGACCGCGGAGAGCTGTTTTTT
TRBD2,-,TRBV6-5,TRBJ2-1,CASSYELAATYNEQFF,TGTGCCAGCAGTTACGAGCTAGCGGCCACATACAATGAGCAGTTCTTC
-,few,TRBV2,TRBJ1-4,CASSGFERGFF,TGTGCCAGCAGTGGGTTCGAGAGGGGGTTTTTT
-,-,TRBV30,TRBJ1-3,CAWDTSGNTIYF,TGTGCCTGGGACACCTCTGGAAACACCATATATTTT
-,few,TRBV7-9,TRBJ1-2,CASSFLGAEGYTF,TGTGCCAGCAGCTTCCTAGGGGCAGAGGGCTACACCTTC
-,-,TRBV5-1,TRBJ2-7,CASSSIGPLSGEQYF,TGCGCCAGCAGCTCAATAGGGCCCCTATCGGGCGAGCAGTACTTC
-,-,TRBV29-1,TRBJ1-1,CSVEGYGEAFF,TGCAGCGTTGAGGGGTACGGTGAAGCTTTCTTT
TRBD1,-,TRBV7-3,TRBJ1-5,CASSSAGQGGNQPQHF,TGTGCCAGCAGCTCAGCCGGACAGGGAGGCAATCAGCCCCAGCATTTT
-,-,TRBV29-1,TRBJ1-1,CSVSDAEAFF,TGCAGCGTGTCAGACGCTGAAGCTTTCTTT
-,-,TRBV2,TRBJ2-5,CASSPLSGETQYF,TGTGCCAGCAGTCCCCTTTCAGGGGAGACCCAGTACTTC
TRBD1,once,TRBV6-1,TRBJ2-2,CASRRTGGTGELFF,TGTGCCAGCAGAAGGACAGGGGGCACCGGGGAGCTGTTTTTT
TRBD1,few,TRBV5-1,TRBJ1-1,CASSPGATGPNTEAFF,TGCGCCAGCAGCCCGGGTGCGACAGGGCCGAACACTGAAGCTTTCTTT
-,once,TRBV7-9,TRBJ2-7,CASSRAFRAGGQSYEQYF,TGTGCCAGCAGCCGAGCCTTTCGGGCGGGGGGACAGTCCTACGAGCAGTACTTC
-,few,TRBV5-1,TRBJ2-7,CASKSEYEQYF,TGCGCCAGCAAAAGTGAGTACGAGCAGTACTTC
-,few,TRBV21-1,TRBJ1-4,CASGGTGRYEKLFF,TGTGCCAGCGGAGGGACTGGGAGATATGAAAAACTGTTTTTT
-,once,TRBV11-2,TRBJ2-7,CASSLDGKVYEQYF,TGTGCCAGCAGCTTAGACGGGAAGGTCTACGAGCAGTACTTC